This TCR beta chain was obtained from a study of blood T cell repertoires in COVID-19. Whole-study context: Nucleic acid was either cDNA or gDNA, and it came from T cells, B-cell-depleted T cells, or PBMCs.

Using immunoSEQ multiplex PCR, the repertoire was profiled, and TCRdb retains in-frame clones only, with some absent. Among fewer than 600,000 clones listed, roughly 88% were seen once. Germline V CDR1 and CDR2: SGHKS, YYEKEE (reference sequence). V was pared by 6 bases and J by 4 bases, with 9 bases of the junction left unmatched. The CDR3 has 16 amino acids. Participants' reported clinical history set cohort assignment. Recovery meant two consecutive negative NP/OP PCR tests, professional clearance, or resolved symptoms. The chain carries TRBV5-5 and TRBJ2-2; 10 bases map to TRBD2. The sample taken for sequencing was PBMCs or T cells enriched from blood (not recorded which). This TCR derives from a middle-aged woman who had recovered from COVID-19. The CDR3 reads CASTRGASGGTGELFF. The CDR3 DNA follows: TGTGCCAGCACCCGGGGGGCTAGCGGGGGCACCGGGGAGCTGTTTTTT.